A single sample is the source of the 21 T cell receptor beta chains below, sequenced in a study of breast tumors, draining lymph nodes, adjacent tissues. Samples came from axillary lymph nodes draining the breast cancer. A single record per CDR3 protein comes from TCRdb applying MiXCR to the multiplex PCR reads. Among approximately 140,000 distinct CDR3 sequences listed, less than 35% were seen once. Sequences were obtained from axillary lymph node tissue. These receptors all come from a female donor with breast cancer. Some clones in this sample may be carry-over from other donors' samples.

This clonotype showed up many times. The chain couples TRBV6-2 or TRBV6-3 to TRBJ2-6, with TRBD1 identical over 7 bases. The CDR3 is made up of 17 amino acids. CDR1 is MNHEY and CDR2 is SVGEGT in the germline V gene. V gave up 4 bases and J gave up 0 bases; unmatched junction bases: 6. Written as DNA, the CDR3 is TGTGCCAGCAGTTCCAGGACAGGAGGCTCTGGGGCCAACGTCCTGACTTTC. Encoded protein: CASSSRTGGSGANVLTF.

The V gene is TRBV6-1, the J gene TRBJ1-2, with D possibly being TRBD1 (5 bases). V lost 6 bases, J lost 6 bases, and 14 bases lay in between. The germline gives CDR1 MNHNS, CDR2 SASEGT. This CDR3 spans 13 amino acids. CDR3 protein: CASSLGAGDGYTF. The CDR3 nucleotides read TGTGCCAGCAGCCTCGGGGCAGGAGATGGCTACACCTTC.

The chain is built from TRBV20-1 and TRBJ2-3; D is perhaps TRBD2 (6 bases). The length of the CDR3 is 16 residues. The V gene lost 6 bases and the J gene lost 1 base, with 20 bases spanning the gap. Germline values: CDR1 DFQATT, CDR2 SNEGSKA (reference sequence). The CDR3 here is CSAERAVRDGTDTQYF. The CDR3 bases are TGCAGTGCCGAGCGGGCAGTTAGGGATGGCACAGATACGCAGTATTTT.

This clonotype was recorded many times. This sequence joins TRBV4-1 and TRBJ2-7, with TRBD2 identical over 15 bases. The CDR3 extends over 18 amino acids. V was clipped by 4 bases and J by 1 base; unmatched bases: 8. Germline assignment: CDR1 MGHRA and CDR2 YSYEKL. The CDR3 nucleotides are TGCGCCAGCAGCCGGACTAGCGGGGGGGCTAGAGGGTCCTACGAGCAGTACTTC. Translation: CASSRTSGGARGSYEQYF.

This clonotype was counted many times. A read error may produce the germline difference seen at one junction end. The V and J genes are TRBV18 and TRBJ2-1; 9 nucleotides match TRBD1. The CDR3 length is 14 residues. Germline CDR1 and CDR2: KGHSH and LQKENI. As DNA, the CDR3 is TGTGCCAGCTCGCCACAGGGGGCCAACAATGAGCAGTTCTTC. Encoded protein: CASSPQGANNEQFF.

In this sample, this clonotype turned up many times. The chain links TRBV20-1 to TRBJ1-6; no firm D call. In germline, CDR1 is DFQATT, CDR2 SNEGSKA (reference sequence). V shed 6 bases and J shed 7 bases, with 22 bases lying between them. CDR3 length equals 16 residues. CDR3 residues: CSARTGNHLYNSPLHF. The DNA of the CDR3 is TGCAGTGCCAGGACCGGAAACCACCTTTACAATTCACCCCTCCACTTT.

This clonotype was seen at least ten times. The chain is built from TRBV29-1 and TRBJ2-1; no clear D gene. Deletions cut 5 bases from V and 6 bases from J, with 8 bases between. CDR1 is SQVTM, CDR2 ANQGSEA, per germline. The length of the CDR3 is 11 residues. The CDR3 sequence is CSVLKSNEQFF. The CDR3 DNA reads TGCAGCGTTCTCAAAAGCAATGAGCAGTTCTTC.

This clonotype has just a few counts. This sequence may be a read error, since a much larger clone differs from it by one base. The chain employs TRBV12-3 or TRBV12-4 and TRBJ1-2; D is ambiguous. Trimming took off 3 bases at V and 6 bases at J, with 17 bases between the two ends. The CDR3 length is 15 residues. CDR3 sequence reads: CASSFSGAGTNGYTF. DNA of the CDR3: TGTGCCAGCAGTTTCTCGGGAGCAGGAACCAATGGCTACACCTTC.

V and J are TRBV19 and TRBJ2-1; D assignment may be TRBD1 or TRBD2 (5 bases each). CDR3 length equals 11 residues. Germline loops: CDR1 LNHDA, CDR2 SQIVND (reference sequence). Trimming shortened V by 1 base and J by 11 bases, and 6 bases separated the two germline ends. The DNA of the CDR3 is TGTGCCAGTAGTATAGGGGACCAGCAGTTCTTC. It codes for CASSIGDQQFF.

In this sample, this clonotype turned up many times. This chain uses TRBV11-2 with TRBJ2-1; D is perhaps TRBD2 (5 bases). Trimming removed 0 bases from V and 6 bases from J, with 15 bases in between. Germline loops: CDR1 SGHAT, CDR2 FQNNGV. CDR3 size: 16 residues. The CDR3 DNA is TGTGCCAGCAGCTTAGATCTCGGGGAGATTACCAATGAGCAGTTCTTC. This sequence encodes CASSLDLGEITNEQFF. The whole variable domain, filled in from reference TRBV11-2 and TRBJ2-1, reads EAGVAQSPRYKIIEKRQSVAFWCNPISGHATLYWYQQILGQGPKLLIQFQNNGVVDDSQLPKDRFSAERLKGVDSTLKIQPAKLEDSAVYLCASSLDLGEITNEQFFGPGTRLTVL.

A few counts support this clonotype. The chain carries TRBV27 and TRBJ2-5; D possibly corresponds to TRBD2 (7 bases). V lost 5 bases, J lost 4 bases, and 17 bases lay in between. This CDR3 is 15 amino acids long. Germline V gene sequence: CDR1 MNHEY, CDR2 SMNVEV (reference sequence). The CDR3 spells CASSPGGVRRETQYF. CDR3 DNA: TGTGCCAGCAGTCCGGGGGGCGTTAGACGAGAGACCCAGTACTTC.

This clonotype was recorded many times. For the CDR3, the DNA is TGTGCCAGCAGCTTAGGAGAGGGGACAGGTGAAGCTTTCTTT. Protein product: CASSLGEGTGEAFF. The V call is TRBV7-9, the J call TRBJ1-1; 8 bases match TRBD1. V trimming: 1 base; J trimming: 7 bases; junction bases outside the gene matches: 5. CDR1 is SEHNR, CDR2 FQNEAQ, per germline (reference sequence). The CDR3 runs to 14 residues. The whole variable domain, filled in from reference TRBV7-9 and TRBJ1-1, reads DTGVSQNPRHKITKRGQNVTFRCDPISEHNRLYWYRQTLGQGPEFLTYFQNEAQLEKSRLLSDRFSAERPKGSFSTLEIQRTEQGDSAMYLCASSLGEGTGEAFFGQGTRLTVV.

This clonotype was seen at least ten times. The DNA of the CDR3 is TGTGCCAGCAGTGGAACAGGGGAATCCTACGAGCAGTACGTC. This encodes CASSGTGESYEQYV. This sequence joins TRBV2 and TRBJ2-7; 7 nucleotides align to TRBD1. J was trimmed by 1 base and V by 4 bases; bases with no gene match: 4. Germline loops: CDR1 SNHLY, CDR2 FYNNEI. The CDR3 is 14 amino acids.

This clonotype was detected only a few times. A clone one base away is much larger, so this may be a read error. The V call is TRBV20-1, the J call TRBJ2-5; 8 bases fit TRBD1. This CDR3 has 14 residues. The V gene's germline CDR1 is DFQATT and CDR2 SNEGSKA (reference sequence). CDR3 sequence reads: CSAVKTGEQATQYF. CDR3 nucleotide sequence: TGCAGTGCTGTTAAGACAGGGGAGCAAGCGACCCAGTACTTC.

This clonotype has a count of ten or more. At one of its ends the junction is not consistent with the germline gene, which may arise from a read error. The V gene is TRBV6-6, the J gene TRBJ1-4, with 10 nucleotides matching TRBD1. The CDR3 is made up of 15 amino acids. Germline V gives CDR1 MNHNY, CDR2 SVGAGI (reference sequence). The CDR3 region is CASSHSTGGLGKLFF. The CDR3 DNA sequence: TGTGCCAGCAGTCACTCGACAGGGGGCTTAGGAAAACTGTTTTTT.

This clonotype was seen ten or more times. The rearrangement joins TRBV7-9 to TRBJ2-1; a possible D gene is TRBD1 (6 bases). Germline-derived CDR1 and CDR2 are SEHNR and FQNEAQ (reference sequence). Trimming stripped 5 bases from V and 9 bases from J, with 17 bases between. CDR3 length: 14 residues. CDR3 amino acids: CASSPRTDYGEQFF. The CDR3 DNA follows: TGTGCCAGCAGCCCAAGGACAGACTATGGTGAGCAGTTCTTC.

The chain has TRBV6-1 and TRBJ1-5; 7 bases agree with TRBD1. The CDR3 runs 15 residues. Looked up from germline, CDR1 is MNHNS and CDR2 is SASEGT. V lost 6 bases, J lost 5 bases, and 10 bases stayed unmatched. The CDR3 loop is CASRDRRRKHQPQHF. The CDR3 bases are TGTGCCAGCAGGGACAGGCGGCGGAAGCATCAGCCCCAGCATTTT.

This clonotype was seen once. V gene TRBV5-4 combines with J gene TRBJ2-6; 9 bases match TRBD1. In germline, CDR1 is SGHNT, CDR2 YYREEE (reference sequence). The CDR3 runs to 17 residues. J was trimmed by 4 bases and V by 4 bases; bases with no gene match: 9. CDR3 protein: CASSLDRGGTGANVLTF. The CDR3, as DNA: TGTGCCAGCAGCCTCGACAGGGGGGGTACCGGGGCCAACGTCCTGACTTTC.

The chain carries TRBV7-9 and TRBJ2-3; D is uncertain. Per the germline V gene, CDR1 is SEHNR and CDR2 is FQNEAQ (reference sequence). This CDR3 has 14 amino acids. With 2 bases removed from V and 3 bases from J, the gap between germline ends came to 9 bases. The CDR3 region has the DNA TGTGCCAGCAGCTTAAACCCAGGAACAGATACGCAGTATTTT. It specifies CASSLNPGTDTQYF.

The CDR3 nucleotides are TGTGCCAGTCGACAAGTGCACTCTGGAAACACCGGGGAGCTGTTTTTT. It yields the protein CASRQVHSGNTGELFF. V usage is TRBV19 and J usage is TRBJ2-2; no clear D gene. This CDR3 spans 16 amino acids. Germline V gene sequence: CDR1 LNHDA, CDR2 SQIVND (reference sequence). V lost 8 bases to trimming and J lost 2 bases, with 18 bases between them.

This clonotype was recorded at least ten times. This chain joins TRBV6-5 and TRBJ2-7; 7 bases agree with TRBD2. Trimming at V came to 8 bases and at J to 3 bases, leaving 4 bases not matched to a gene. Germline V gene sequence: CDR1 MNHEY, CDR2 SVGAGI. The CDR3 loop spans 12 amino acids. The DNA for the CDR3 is TGTGCCAGCCGTGGGGGGGGCTACGAGCAGTACTTC. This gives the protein CASRGGGYEQYF.